This entry lists 29 T cell receptor beta chains sequenced from one sample in a study of T-cell memory formation after mild COVID-19. In TCRdb, the 5' RACE reads were re-called with MiXCR into one record per CDR3 protein. The repertoire has about 320,000 distinct CDR3 sequences, around 15% of them found once; the top ten carry around 20%. Input material: PBMCs or a T cell subset sorted from them (not recorded which). The receptor source for this set is a man younger than 35 who had mild COVID-19 (a few samples of this study predate the infection). Cell type and time point are not known.

This clonotype has just a few counts. CDR3 nucleotide sequence: TGTGCCAGCAGTACGCGGACGACCGGCAAGGAGCAGTTCTTC. Its translation is CASSTRTTGKEQFF. This chain connects TRBV6-5 to TRBJ2-1; D remains ambiguous. Trimming removed 5 bases from V and 10 bases from J, with 18 bases in between. The CDR3 runs 14 residues. Germline lookup yields CDR1 MNHEY and CDR2 SVGAGI.

This clonotype was seen more than once but under ten times. The J gene is TRBJ1-1, the V gene TRBV29-1; a possible D gene is TRBD1 (5 bases). Trimming took off 7 bases at V and 0 bases at J, with 15 bases between the two ends. There are 14 residues in the CDR3. The germline gives CDR1 SQVTM, CDR2 ANQGSEA. The CDR3 coding sequence is TGCAGCGCCTGGGGGTACACCTTGAACACTGAAGCTTTCTTT. Translated: CSAWGYTLNTEAFF.

V is TRBV7-2 and J is TRBJ2-3; the match to TRBD2 covers 9 bases. There are 16 residues in the CDR3. Losses at the gene ends were 3 bases for V and 2 bases for J; bases not matched to a gene: 6. Germline V gives CDR1 SGHTA, CDR2 FQGNSA. This CDR3 reads CASSLGPSGATDTQYF. The DNA for the CDR3 is TGTGCCAGCAGCTTGGGGCCTAGCGGGGCCACAGATACGCAGTATTTT.

This sequence joins TRBV27 and TRBJ1-5; 9 nucleotides align to TRBD1. Germline CDR1 and CDR2: MNHEY and SMNVEV (reference sequence). The length of the CDR3 is 17 residues. Germline trimming cut 6 bases from V and 0 bases from J; bases unmatched to any gene: 9. The CDR3 nucleotides read TGTGCCAGCAGGAAACAGGGGGCTTCCCATAGCAATCAGCCCCAGCATTTT. It is translated as CASRKQGASHSNQPQHF.

This chain uses TRBV18 with TRBJ2-1; possible D gene TRBD2, 6 bases. This CDR3 has 16 residues. V lost 4 bases and J lost 0, with 13 bases in between. The germline gives CDR1 KGHSH, CDR2 LQKENI. The CDR3 sequence: CASSRLGTGSYNEQFF. DNA for the CDR3: TGTGCCAGCTCACGGTTGGGGACTGGCTCCTACAATGAGCAGTTCTTC.

This chain connects TRBV9 to TRBJ2-7, with a weak D call TRBD1 (5 bases). CDR1 is SGDLS and CDR2 is YYNGEE in the germline V gene. V was trimmed by 1 base and J by 0 bases, leaving 8 bases between them. The CDR3 runs 14 residues. CDR3 DNA: TGTGCCAGCAGCGTAATAGGGGACTCCTACGAGCAGTACTTC. Translated: CASSVIGDSYEQYF.

The rearrangement links TRBV7-3 to TRBJ2-4; 7 bases agree with TRBD1. V was pared by 3 bases and J by 0 bases, with 5 bases of the junction left unmatched. The CDR3 has 16 amino acids. CDR1 and CDR2 (germline): SGHTA, FQGTGA. The CDR3 sequence: CASSLTGWGAKNIQYF. The CDR3 DNA reads TGTGCCAGCAGCTTGACAGGGTGGGGAGCCAAAAACATTCAGTACTTC.

This clonotype turned up a few times. V is TRBV5-6 and J is TRBJ2-1; no definite D call. V lost 0 bases, J lost 9 bases, and 22 bases lay in between. The CDR3 is made up of 17 amino acids. CDR1 is SGHDT, CDR2 YYEEEE, per germline. CDR3 loop: CASSLGWQAQPGGEQFF. The DNA of the CDR3 is TGTGCCAGCAGCTTGGGGTGGCAGGCCCAGCCCGGCGGTGAGCAGTTCTTC.

V usage is TRBV5-1 and J usage is TRBJ1-5, with TRBD1 matching over 9 bases. The CDR3 spans 14 residues. V shed 4 bases and J 6 bases; nucleotides not matched to a gene: 5. The germline V gene encodes CDR1 SGHRS and CDR2 YFSETQ. This chain's CDR3 is CASSPGTGPQPQHF. The CDR3 coding sequence is TGCGCCAGCAGCCCCGGGACAGGGCCTCAGCCCCAGCATTTT.

This clonotype was seen ten or more times. This chain links TRBV2 with TRBJ2-5; D not resolved. This CDR3 has 13 residues. Germline CDR1 reads SNHLY; CDR2 reads FYNNEI. V shed 4 bases and J shed 1 base, with 7 bases lying between them. The CDR3 DNA follows: TGTGCCAGCAGTGGGGGATCCCAAGAGACCCAGTACTTC. Translated, it gives CASSGGSQETQYF.

This clonotype was seen at least ten times. The chain joins TRBV6-1 to TRBJ2-3, with 7 nucleotides matching TRBD1. CDR1 MNHNS and CDR2 SASEGT come from the germline V gene. CDR3 length: 15 residues. V gave up 1 base and J gave up 6 bases; unmatched junction bases: 7. CDR3 protein: CASSEGGTVSDTQYF. The CDR3 nucleotides are TGTGCCAGCAGTGAAGGGGGGACAGTCAGTGATACGCAGTATTTT.

The rearrangement uses TRBV5-1 and TRBJ1-2; D uncertain. CDR3 length: 12 amino acids. From germline, CDR1 is SGHRS and CDR2 YFSETQ. V was pared by 1 base and J by 3 bases, with 4 bases between. CDR3 DNA: TGCGCCAGCAGCTTGTACCACTATGGCTACACCTTC. Amino acids: CASSLYHYGYTF.

This clonotype was observed a handful of times. V and J are TRBV5-1 and TRBJ1-6; D perhaps matches TRBD1 (6 bases). Trimming took 1 base from V and 8 from J, leaving 13 bases between them. This CDR3 is 15 amino acids long. Germline V gives CDR1 SGHRS, CDR2 YFSETQ. The CDR3 DNA follows: TGCGCCAGCAGCTTGAACAGGGTAACTGATTCACCCCTCCACTTT. Translating gives CASSLNRVTDSPLHF. The full variable domain, rest sourced from reference TRBV5-1 and TRBJ1-6, is KAGVTQTPRYLIKTRGQQVTLSCSPISGHRSVSWYQQTPGQGLQFLFEYFSETQRNKGNFPGRFSGRQFSNSRSEMNVSTLELGDSALYLCASSLNRVTDSPLHFGNGTRLTVT.

The rearrangement joins TRBV12-3 or TRBV12-4 to TRBJ2-5; D gene uncertain. Trimming stripped 4 bases from V and 5 bases from J, with 11 bases between. The CDR3 has 13 residues. The CDR3 region is CASSSTRLETQYF. CDR3 nucleotides: TGTGCCAGCAGTTCTACGCGTTTGGAGACCCAGTACTTC.

The chain joins TRBV7-2 to TRBJ2-3; TRBD1 agrees at 9 bases. This CDR3 contains 15 residues. CDR1 and CDR2 from the germline V gene are SGHTA and FQGNSA. The ends lost 4 bases at V and 2 bases at J; junction bases unmatched: 4. CDR3 coding DNA: TGTGCCAGCAGCTCGACAGGGGGTATCACAGATACGCAGTATTTT. Protein: CASSSTGGITDTQYF.

The chain links TRBV7-2 to TRBJ2-5; D gene ambiguous. The CDR3 runs 14 residues. Germline V lookup: CDR1 SGHTA, CDR2 FQGNSA. Between the trimmed V and J ends, which lost 5 bases and 4 bases, there was a span of 14 bases. The CDR3 here is CASSRLEESETQYF. Here the CDR3 DNA reads TGTGCCAGCAGCCGGCTAGAAGAGTCAGAGACCCAGTACTTC.

This clonotype was picked up a small number of times. The V call is TRBV20-1, the J call TRBJ1-3; D gene uncertain. The germline CDR1 and CDR2 sequences are DFQATT and SNEGSKA (reference sequence). Trimming stripped 3 bases from V and 4 bases from J, with 7 bases between. CDR3 length equals 12 residues. In nucleotides, the CDR3 is TGCAGTGCTAGCGGTAGGGGAAACACCATATATTTT. It yields the protein CSASGRGNTIYF.

V usage is TRBV2 and J usage is TRBJ1-1, with no clear D. Trimming cost V 8 bases and J 6 bases, with 10 bases left between them. The germline V gene encodes CDR1 SNHLY and CDR2 FYNNEI. This CDR3 region has 11 residues. As DNA, the CDR3 is TGTGCCAGCGGTTTAAGAGCTGAAGCTTTCTTT. It is translated as CASGLRAEAFF.

V usage is TRBV5-1 and J usage is TRBJ2-5, with unresolved D. The CDR3 length is 13 residues. Between the trimmed V and J ends, which lost 3 bases and 1 base, there was a span of 7 bases. Germline V gene sequence: CDR1 SGHRS, CDR2 YFSETQ. CDR3 residues: CASSSQVQETQYF. CDR3 DNA sequence: TGCGCCAGCAGCTCCCAGGTCCAAGAGACCCAGTACTTC.

This chain links TRBV5-1 with TRBJ1-2; D may be TRBD1 (5 bases). CDR3 length: 13 amino acids. The V end lost 1 base, the J end lost 4 bases, and 8 bases lay between the germline ends. Germline V gives CDR1 SGHRS, CDR2 YFSETQ. The CDR3 is CASSLWQGYGYTF. In nucleotides, the CDR3 is TGCGCCAGCAGCTTGTGGCAGGGCTATGGCTACACCTTC.

As to this clonotype: At one boundary the junction diverges from the germline segment, which might be a read error. This chain uses TRBV6-2 or TRBV6-3 with TRBJ2-5, with D perhaps given as TRBD1 or TRBD2 (7 bases each). The germline gives CDR1 MNHEY, CDR2 SVGEGT. The CDR3 loop spans 12 amino acids. The CDR3 loop reads CASTPRGGPPRF. CDR3 nucleotides: TGTGCCAGCACCCCCAGGGGGGGCCCCCCGCGCTTC.

The chain recombines TRBV10-3 with TRBJ2-5; TRBD1 is a possible D gene (6 bases). Per germline, CDR1 ENHRY and CDR2 SYGVKD. V was cut by 11 bases and J by 2 bases, with 15 bases left in between. CDR3 length equals 13 residues. Here the CDR3 reads CASLGDTQETQYF. DNA for the CDR3: TGTGCCTCCCTCGGGGACACACAAGAGACCCAGTACTTC.

This clonotype was observed many times. The rearrangement joins TRBV7-9 to TRBJ2-4, with D unclear. CDR3 size: 16 residues. V dropped 2 bases and J dropped 0 bases, with 11 bases sitting between them. Per germline, CDR1 SEHNR and CDR2 FQNEAQ (reference sequence). Written as DNA, the CDR3 is TGTGCCAGCAGCTTAACGGATTTAGTAGCCAAAAACATTCAGTACTTC. This translates into CASSLTDLVAKNIQYF.

There are a few counts of this clonotype. The gene calls are TRBV19 and TRBJ1-1; maybe TRBD1 (6 bases). The CDR3 runs to 14 residues. Germline loops: CDR1 LNHDA, CDR2 SQIVND (reference sequence). The germline V and J ends were trimmed by 9 bases and 2 bases, with 16 bases remaining between them. The CDR3 sequence is CASRDTGTNTEAFF. The DNA of the CDR3 is TGTGCCAGCAGAGATACAGGGACCAACACTGAAGCTTTCTTT. Looking up the rest from reference TRBV19 and TRBJ1-1 gives the full variable domain: DGGITQSPKYLFRKEGQNVTLSCEQNLNHDAMYWYRQDPGQGLRLIYYSQIVNDFQKGDIAEGYSVSREKKESFPLTVTSAQKNPTAFYLCASRDTGTNTEAFFGQGTRLTVV.

This clonotype was counted between two and nine times. J is TRBJ2-1 and V is TRBV18; 14 bases map to TRBD2. This CDR3 has 17 residues. Trimming at V came to 4 bases and at J to 8 bases, leaving 10 bases not matched to a gene. The germline V gene has CDR1 KGHSH and CDR2 LQKENI. The DNA for the CDR3 is TGTGCCAGCTCACGAGAATTCTCGGGACTAGCGGGGGATGAGCAGTTCTTC. Translating gives CASSREFSGLAGDEQFF.

The table lists this clonotype with a few counts. The chain links TRBV28 to TRBJ1-2; the D gene is possibly TRBD1 (5 bases). V shed 7 bases and J shed 3 bases, with 9 bases lying between them. The CDR3 sequence is 12 residues long. Germline V gene sequence: CDR1 MDHEN, CDR2 SYDVKM. In DNA, the CDR3 is TGTGCCAGCACAGCAGGGCACTATGGCTACACCTTC. Protein: CASTAGHYGYTF.

The chain recombines TRBV7-8 with TRBJ1-1; D ambiguous. The CDR3 has 16 residues. The ends were cut back, 4 bases at V and 2 bases at J, with 17 bases in the middle. The germline V gene encodes CDR1 SGHVS and CDR2 FQNEAQ. The CDR3 DNA sequence: TGTGCCAGCAGCTATTATCTGAGTCAAGGAAACACTGAAGCTTTCTTT. The encoded protein is CASSYYLSQGNTEAFF. The whole variable domain, filled in from reference TRBV7-8 and TRBJ1-1, reads GAGVSQSPRYKVAKRGQDVALRCDPISGHVSLFWYQQALGQGPEFLTYFQNEAQLDKSGLPSDRFFAERPEGSVSTLKIQRTQQEDSAVYLCASSYYLSQGNTEAFFGQGTRLTVV.

This rearrangement joins TRBV6-5 to TRBJ2-5; 10 positions agree with TRBD2. Germline V gene data show CDR1 as MNHEY and CDR2 as SVGAGI. There are 14 residues in the CDR3. Unmatched junction bases numbered 5, after V lost 5 bases and J lost 5 bases. CDR3: CASSPWTSGETQYF. The CDR3 DNA reads TGTGCCAGCAGTCCCTGGACTAGCGGTGAGACCCAGTACTTC.

This clonotype was detected a few times. DNA of the CDR3: TGCGCCAGCAGCTTGAATCCCGGGACAGGGAGCTCCTACGAGCAGTACTTC. Translating it yields CASSLNPGTGSSYEQYF. The V and J genes are TRBV5-1 and TRBJ2-7, with 9 bases lining up with TRBD1. Germline CDR1 and CDR2: SGHRS and YFSETQ. J was trimmed by 0 bases and V by 1 base; bases with no gene match: 8. CDR3 length: 17 residues. The full variable domain, completed using reference TRBV5-1 and TRBJ2-7, is KAGVTQTPRYLIKTRGQQVTLSCSPISGHRSVSWYQQTPGQGLQFLFEYFSETQRNKGNFPGRFSGRQFSNSRSEMNVSTLELGDSALYLCASSLNPGTGSSYEQYFGPGTRLTVT.